The clone carrying this T cell receptor (beta chain) was found many times. The age range of participants was about 18 to 100 years, with residence in fewer than 25 US areas. Clinical history as reported by participants underpinned cohort assignment. The source of the sample is a study of blood T cell repertoires in COVID-19. The wider study: In each case, the material was cDNA or gDNA derived from T cells, B-cell-depleted T cells, or PBMCs.

The germline V gene encodes CDR1 SQVTM and CDR2 ANQGSEA. This CDR3 comprises 12 residues. Only in-frame clones appear in the TCRdb table, and some are missing; sequencing was by immunoSEQ multiplex PCR. The sample yields more than 110,000 clones, 78% seen once. The chain recombines TRBV29-1 with TRBJ1-2; TRBD1 agrees at 10 bases. This receptor was taken from a woman aged 50 to 60 who had recovered from COVID-19. The sequenced sample consisted of PBMCs or T cells enriched from blood (not recorded which). The CDR3 bases are TGCAGTGCAAAGGGACAGGGGTATGGCTACACCTTC. It is translated as CSAKGQGYGYTF. Variable domain in full (rest from reference TRBV29-1 and TRBJ1-2): SAVISQKPSRDICQRGTSLTIQCQVDSQVTMMFWYRQQPGQSLTLIATANQGSEATYESGFVIDKFPISRPNLTFSTLTVSNMSPEDSSIYLCSAKGQGYGYTFGSGTRLTVV.